The 5 T cell receptor beta chains below were found in one sample sequenced in a study of blood T cell repertoires in COVID-19. Here immunoSEQ multiplex PCR was the method, and the copy in TCRdb shows in-frame clones only, minus some. The profile shows some 69,000 clones, 75% to 90% of them singletons. Sequencing was done on a sample of peripheral blood. These TCRs come from a man older than 75 with active or convalescent COVID-19.

This rearrangement joins TRBV19 to TRBJ1-4, with TRBD1 identical over 10 bases. Germline V gives CDR1 LNHDA, CDR2 SQIVND (reference sequence). Trimming took 6 bases from V and 7 from J; bases not matched to a gene: 11. The CDR3 extends over 16 amino acids. The CDR3, as DNA: TGTGCCAGTAGACCCATCGACAGGGGGCGCCTTGAAAAACTGTTTTTT. Translation: CASRPIDRGRLEKLFF.

V usage is TRBV5-1 and J usage is TRBJ1-6; D gene uncertain. In germline, CDR1 is SGHRS, CDR2 YFSETQ. The CDR3 sequence is 16 residues long. V was clipped by 4 bases and J by 7 bases, with 18 bases between them. The CDR3 DNA is TGCGCCAGCAGCCCTGAACTAGGACGGCAGAATTCACCCCTCCACTTT. Protein sequence: CASSPELGRQNSPLHF.

V and J are TRBV10-3 and TRBJ2-5; 7 nucleotides line up with TRBD1. This CDR3 has 19 amino acids. In germline, CDR1 is ENHRY, CDR2 SYGVKD. V lost 2 bases and J lost 5; bases outside the gene matches: 20. The CDR3 here is CAISEEGAGSGRDKETQYF. CDR3 DNA: TGTGCCATCAGTGAGGAGGGGGCTGGGTCGGGACGGGATAAGGAGACCCAGTACTTC.

This clone was recorded only once. The J gene is TRBJ2-3, the V gene TRBV6-5, with D possibly TRBD1 on 5 matching bases. The CDR3 covers 14 residues. V lost 6 bases to trimming and J lost 6 bases, with 16 bases between them. Per germline, CDR1 MNHEY and CDR2 SVGAGI. The CDR3 sequence is CASRRDSVSDTQYF. CDR3 sequence (DNA): TGTGCCAGCAGGAGAGACAGCGTCTCGGATACGCAGTATTTT.

The count of this clone is one. This chain connects TRBV19 to TRBJ2-7, with 14 bases that match TRBD2. The CDR3 is 16 residues long. Germline V lookup: CDR1 LNHDA, CDR2 SQIVND (reference sequence). After removal of 5 bases from V and 6 bases from J, the junction contained 9 bases not matched to a gene. The CDR3 DNA sequence: TGTGCCAGTAGTCCGACTAGCGGGAGGGCCGGGGCCGAGCAGTACTTC. Encoded protein: CASSPTSGRAGAEQYF.